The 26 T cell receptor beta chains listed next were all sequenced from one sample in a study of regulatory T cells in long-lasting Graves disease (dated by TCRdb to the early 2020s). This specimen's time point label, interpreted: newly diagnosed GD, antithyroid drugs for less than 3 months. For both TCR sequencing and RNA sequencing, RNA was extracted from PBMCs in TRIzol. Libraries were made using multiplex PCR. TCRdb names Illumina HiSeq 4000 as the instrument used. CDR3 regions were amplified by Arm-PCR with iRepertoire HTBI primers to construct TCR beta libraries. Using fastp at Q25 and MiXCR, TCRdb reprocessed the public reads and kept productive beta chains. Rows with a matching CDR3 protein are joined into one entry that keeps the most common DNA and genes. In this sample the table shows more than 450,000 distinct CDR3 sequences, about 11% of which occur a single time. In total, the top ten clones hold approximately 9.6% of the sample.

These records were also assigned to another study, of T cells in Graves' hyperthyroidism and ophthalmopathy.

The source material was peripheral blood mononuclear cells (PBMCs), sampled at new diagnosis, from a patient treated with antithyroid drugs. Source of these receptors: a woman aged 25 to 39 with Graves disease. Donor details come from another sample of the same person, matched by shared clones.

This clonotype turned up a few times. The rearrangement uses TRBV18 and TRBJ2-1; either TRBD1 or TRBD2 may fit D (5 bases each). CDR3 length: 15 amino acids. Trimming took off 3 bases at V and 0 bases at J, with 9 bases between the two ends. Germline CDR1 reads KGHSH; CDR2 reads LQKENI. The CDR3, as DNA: TGTGCCAGCTCACCCCGGGACCCCTCCTACAATGAGCAGTTCTTC. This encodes CASSPRDPSYNEQFF. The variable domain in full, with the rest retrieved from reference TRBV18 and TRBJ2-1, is NAGVMQNPRHLVRRRGQEARLRCSPMKGHSHVYWYRQLPEEGLKFMVYLQKENIIDESGMPKERFSAEFPKEGPSILRIQQVVRGDSAAYFCASSPRDPSYNEQFFGPGTRLTVL.

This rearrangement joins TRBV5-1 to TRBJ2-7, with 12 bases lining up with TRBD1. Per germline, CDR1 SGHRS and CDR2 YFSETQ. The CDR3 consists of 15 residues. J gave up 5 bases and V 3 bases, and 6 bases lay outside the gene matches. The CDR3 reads CASSSGQGATHEQYF. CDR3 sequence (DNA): TGCGCCAGCAGCTCGGGACAGGGGGCGACGCACGAGCAGTACTTC.

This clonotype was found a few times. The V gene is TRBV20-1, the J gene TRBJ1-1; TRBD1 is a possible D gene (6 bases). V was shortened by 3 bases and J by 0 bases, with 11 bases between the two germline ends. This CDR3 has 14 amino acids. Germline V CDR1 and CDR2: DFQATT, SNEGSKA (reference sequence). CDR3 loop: CSASQGSMNTEAFF. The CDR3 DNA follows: TGCAGTGCTAGCCAGGGGAGTATGAACACTGAAGCTTTCTTT.

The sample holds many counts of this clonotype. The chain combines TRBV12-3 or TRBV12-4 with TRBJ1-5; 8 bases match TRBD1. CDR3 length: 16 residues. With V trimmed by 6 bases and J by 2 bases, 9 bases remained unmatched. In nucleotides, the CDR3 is TGTGCCAGCAGATCCGACAGGGGCCTTGGCAATCAGCCCCAGCATTTT. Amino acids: CASRSDRGLGNQPQHF.

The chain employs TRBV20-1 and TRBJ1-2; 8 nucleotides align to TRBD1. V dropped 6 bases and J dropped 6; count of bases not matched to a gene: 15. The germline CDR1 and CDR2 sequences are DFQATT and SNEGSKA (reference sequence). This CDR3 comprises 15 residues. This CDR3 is CSARTSDRGINGYTF. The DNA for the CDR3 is TGCAGTGCCCGTACCTCTGACAGGGGAATTAATGGCTACACCTTC.

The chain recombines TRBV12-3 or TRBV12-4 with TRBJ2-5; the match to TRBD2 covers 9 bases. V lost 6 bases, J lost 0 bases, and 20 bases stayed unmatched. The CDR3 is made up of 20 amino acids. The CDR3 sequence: CASSSLWGLAGNMYQETQYF. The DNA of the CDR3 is TGTGCCAGCAGCTCCTTATGGGGGCTAGCGGGGAATATGTACCAAGAGACCCAGTACTTC.

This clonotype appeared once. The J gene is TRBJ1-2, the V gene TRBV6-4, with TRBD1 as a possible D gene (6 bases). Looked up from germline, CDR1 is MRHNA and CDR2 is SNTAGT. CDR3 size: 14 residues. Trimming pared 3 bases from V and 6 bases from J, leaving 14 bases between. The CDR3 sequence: CASSEQAGVDGYTF. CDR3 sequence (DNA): TGTGCCAGCAGTGAGCAGGCAGGGGTGGATGGCTACACCTTC.

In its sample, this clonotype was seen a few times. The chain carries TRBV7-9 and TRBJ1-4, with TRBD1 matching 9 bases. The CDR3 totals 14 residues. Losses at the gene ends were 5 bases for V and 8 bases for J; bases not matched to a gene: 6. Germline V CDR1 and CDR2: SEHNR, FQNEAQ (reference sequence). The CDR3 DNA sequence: TGTGCCAGCAGCCCCCGGGACAGGGAAGAAAAACTGTTTTTT. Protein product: CASSPRDREEKLFF.

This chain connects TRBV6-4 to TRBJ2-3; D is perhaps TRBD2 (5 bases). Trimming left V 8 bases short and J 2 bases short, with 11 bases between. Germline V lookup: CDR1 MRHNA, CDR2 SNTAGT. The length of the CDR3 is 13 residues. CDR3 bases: TGTGCCAGCCGGGGATCTCCCACAGATACGCAGTATTTT. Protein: CASRGSPTDTQYF.

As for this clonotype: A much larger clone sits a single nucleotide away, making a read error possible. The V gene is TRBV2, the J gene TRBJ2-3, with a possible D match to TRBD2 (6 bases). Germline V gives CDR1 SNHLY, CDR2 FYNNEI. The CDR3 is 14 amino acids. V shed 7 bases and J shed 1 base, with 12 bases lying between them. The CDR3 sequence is CASKGTGGTDTQYF. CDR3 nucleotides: TGTGCCAGCAAGGGGACTGGCGGCACAGATACGCAGTATTTT.

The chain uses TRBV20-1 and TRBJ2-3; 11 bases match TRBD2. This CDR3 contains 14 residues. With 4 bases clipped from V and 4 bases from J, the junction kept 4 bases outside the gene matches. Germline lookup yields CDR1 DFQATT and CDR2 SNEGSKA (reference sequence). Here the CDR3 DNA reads TGCAGTGCTACCCATAGCGGGAGGGCAGATACGCAGTATTTT. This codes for CSATHSGRADTQYF.

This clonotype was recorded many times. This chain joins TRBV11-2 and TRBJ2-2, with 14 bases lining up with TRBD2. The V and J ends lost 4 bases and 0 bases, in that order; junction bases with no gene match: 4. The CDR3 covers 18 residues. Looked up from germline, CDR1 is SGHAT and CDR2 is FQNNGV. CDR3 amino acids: CASSSRTSGRTNTGELFF. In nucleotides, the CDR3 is TGTGCCAGCAGCTCCAGGACTAGCGGGAGGACGAACACCGGGGAGCTGTTTTTT.

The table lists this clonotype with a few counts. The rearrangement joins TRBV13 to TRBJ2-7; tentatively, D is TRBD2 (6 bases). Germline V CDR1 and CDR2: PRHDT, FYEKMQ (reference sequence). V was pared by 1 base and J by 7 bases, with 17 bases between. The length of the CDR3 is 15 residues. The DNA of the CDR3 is TGTGCCAGCAGCTTAGCGGGCGGGGCCCCCTGGGAGCAGTACTTC. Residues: CASSLAGGAPWEQYF.

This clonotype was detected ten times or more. CDR3 DNA: TGTGCCAGCAGTTTTGAAGGTCAGCCCCAGCATTTT. This encodes CASSFEGQPQHF. The genes are TRBV27 and TRBJ1-5; no firm D call. The V gene's germline CDR1 is MNHEY and CDR2 SMNVEV (reference sequence). The CDR3 has 12 amino acids. V was pared by 3 bases and J by 6 bases, with 6 bases between.

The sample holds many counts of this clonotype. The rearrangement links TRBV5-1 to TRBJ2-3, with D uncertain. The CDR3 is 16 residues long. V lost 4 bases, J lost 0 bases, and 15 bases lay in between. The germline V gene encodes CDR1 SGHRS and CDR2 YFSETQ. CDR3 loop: CASSVPGLASTDTQYF. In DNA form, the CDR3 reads TGCGCCAGCAGCGTCCCCGGCCTCGCTAGCACAGATACGCAGTATTTT.

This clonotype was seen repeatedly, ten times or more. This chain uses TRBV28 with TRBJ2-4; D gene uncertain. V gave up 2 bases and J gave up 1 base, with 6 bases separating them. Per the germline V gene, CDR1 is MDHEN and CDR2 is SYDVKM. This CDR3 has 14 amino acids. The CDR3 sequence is CASSLGVAKNIQYF. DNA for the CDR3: TGTGCCAGCAGTTTAGGGGTGGCCAAAAACATTCAGTACTTC.

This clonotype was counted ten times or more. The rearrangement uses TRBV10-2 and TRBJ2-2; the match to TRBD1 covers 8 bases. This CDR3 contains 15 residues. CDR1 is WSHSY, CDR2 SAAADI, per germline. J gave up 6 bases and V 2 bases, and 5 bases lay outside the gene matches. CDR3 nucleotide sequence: TGCGCCAGCAGTGAGCGGACAGGGTGGCCCGGGGAGCTGTTTTTT. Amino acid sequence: CASSERTGWPGELFF.

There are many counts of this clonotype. The CDR3 loop reads CASKGGLTTNEKLFF. CDR3 nucleotides: TGTGCCAGCAAGGGGGGATTAACAACTAATGAAAAACTGTTTTTT. The V and J genes are TRBV2 and TRBJ1-4, with D maybe TRBD1 (6 bases). CDR1 SNHLY and CDR2 FYNNEI come from the germline V gene. V was pared by 7 bases and J by 0 bases, with 12 bases between. The CDR3 is made up of 15 amino acids.

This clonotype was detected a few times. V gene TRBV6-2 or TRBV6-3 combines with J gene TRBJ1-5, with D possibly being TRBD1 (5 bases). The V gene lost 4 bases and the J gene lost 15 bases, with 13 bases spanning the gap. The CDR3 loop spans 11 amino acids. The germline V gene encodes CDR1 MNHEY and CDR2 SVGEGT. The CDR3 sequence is CASSFPGTTHF. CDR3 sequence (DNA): TGTGCCAGCAGTTTCCCCGGGACCACGCATTTT.

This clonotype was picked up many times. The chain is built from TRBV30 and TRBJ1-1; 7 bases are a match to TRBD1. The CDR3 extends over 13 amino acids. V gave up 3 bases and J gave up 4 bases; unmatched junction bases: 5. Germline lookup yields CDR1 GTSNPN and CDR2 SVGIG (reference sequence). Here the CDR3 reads CAWRSSGGTEAFF. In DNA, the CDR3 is TGTGCCTGGAGGTCCTCAGGGGGCACTGAAGCTTTCTTT.

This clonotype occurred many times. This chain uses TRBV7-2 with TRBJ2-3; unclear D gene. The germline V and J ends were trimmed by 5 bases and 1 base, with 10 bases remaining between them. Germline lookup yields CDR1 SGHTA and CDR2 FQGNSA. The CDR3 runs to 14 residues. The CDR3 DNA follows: TGTGCCAGCAGCCGCCGTTGGGGCACAGATACGCAGTATTTT. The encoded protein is CASSRRWGTDTQYF.

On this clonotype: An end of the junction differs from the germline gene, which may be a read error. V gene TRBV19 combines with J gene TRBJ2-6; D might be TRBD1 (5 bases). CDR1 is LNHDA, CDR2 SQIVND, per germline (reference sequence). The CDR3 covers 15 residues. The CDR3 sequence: CASSMQFSGANVLTF. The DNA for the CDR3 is TGTGCCAGTAGTATGCAGTTCTCTGGGGCCAACGTCCTGACTTTT.

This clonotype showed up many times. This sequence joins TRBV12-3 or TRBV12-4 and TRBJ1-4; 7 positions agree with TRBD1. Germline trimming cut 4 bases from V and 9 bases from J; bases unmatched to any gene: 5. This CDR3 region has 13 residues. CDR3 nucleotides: TGTGCCAGCAGTTGGGGGGGACAGCAAAAACTGTTTTTT. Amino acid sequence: CASSWGGQQKLFF.

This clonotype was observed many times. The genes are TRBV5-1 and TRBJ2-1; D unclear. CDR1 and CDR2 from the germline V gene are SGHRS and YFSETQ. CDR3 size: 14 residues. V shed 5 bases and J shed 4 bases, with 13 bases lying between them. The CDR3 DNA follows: TGCGCCAGCAGAGGGAAAAGAAATTACAATGAGCAGTTCTTC. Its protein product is CASRGKRNYNEQFF.

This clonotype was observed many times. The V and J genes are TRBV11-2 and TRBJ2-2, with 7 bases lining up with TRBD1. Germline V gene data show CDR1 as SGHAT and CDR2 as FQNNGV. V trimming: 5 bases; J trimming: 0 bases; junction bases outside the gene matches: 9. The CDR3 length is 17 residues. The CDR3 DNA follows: TGTGCCAGCAGCACTATACGGACAGGAACGAACACCGGGGAGCTGTTTTTT. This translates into CASSTIRTGTNTGELFF.

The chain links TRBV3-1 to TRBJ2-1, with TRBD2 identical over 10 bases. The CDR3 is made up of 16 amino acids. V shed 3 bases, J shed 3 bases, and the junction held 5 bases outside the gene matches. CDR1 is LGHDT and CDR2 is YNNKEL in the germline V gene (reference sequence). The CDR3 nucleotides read TGTGCCAGCAGCCACCTGACTAGCGGGCACTACAATGAGCAGTTCTTC. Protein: CASSHLTSGHYNEQFF.